This passage covers 25 T cell receptor beta chains from one sample sequenced in a study of identical twins. One entry per CDR3 protein, called by TCRdb with MiXCR from the 5' RACE reads. The table records about 690,000 distinct CDR3 sequences, 21% of them present only once. This same sample was also taken into another study, of T cells expressing NK-cell markers.

The specimen sequenced was PBMCs. The receptor set was obtained from a woman aged 18-29 years in good health.

This clonotype occurred a few times. Here the CDR3 reads CSARGGTSGIYNEQFF. The CDR3 DNA reads TGCAGTGCTAGAGGAGGGACTAGCGGGATCTACAATGAGCAGTTCTTC. The rearrangement links TRBV20-1 to TRBJ2-1, with 13 bases that match TRBD2. V trimming: 1 base; J trimming: 3 bases; junction bases outside the gene matches: 3. Looked up from germline, CDR1 is DFQATT and CDR2 is SNEGSKA (reference sequence). The CDR3 extends over 16 amino acids.

This clonotype occurred a few times. This sequence joins TRBV12-3 or TRBV12-4 and TRBJ2-2; 7 bases are shared with TRBD1. J lost 3 bases, V lost 6 bases, and 7 bases had no gene match. This CDR3 is 15 amino acids long. The CDR3 here is CASSRTGWDTGELFF. The CDR3 nucleotides are TGTGCCAGCAGCCGGACAGGATGGGACACCGGGGAGCTGTTTTTT.

The chain carries TRBV29-1 and TRBJ1-2; TRBD1 might be the D (5 bases). Germline V gene sequence: CDR1 SQVTM, CDR2 ANQGSEA. V gave up 7 bases and J gave up 0 bases, with 9 bases separating them. The CDR3 extends over 12 amino acids. In nucleotides, the CDR3 is TGCAGCGACTTGACAGCTAACTATGGCTACACCTTC. Amino acid sequence: CSDLTANYGYTF. Complete variable domain (other parts from reference TRBV29-1 and TRBJ1-2): SAVISQKPSRDICQRGTSLTIQCQVDSQVTMMFWYRQQPGQSLTLIATANQGSEATYESGFVIDKFPISRPNLTFSTLTVSNMSPEDSSIYLCSDLTANYGYTFGSGTRLTVV.

This clonotype was counted only a few times. The rearrangement links TRBV6-1 to TRBJ2-5; possibly TRBD1 for D (6 bases). CDR3 length: 15 residues. V was trimmed by 6 bases and J by 4 bases, leaving 18 bases between them. CDR1 and CDR2 from the germline V gene are MNHNS and SASEGT. The CDR3 loop is CASSLRGVRGETQYF. The DNA for the CDR3 is TGTGCCAGCAGCCTCAGGGGAGTGAGAGGAGAGACCCAGTACTTC.

This clonotype was recorded a few times. CDR3 protein: CSALPGLEAYNEQFF. The CDR3, as DNA: TGCAGTGCCTTACCGGGACTAGAAGCTTACAATGAGCAGTTCTTC. The chain carries TRBV20-1 and TRBJ2-1; the match to TRBD2 covers 8 bases. V gave up 6 bases and J gave up 4 bases; unmatched junction bases: 11. CDR1 and CDR2 from the germline V gene are DFQATT and SNEGSKA (reference sequence). The CDR3 length is 15 residues.

The genes are TRBV18 and TRBJ2-7; the D is unclear. This CDR3 has 14 residues. Germline V gene lookup returns CDR1 KGHSH and CDR2 LQKENI. The ends were cut back, 6 bases at V and 3 bases at J, with 15 bases in the middle. CDR3 residues: CASSFAAYDYEQYF. The CDR3 DNA follows: TGTGCCAGCTCGTTTGCCGCGTATGACTACGAGCAGTACTTC.

Here the CDR3 reads CSAGTSASANEQFF. The CDR3 DNA reads TGCAGTGCTGGAACTAGCGCCTCCGCCAATGAGCAGTTCTTC. The J gene is TRBJ2-1, the V gene TRBV20-1; TRBD2 matches 7 bases. The germline gives CDR1 DFQATT, CDR2 SNEGSKA (reference sequence). The junction had 10 bases not matched to a gene; V was cut back by 5 bases and J by 6 bases. The CDR3 spans 14 residues.

This clonotype was picked up many times. The chain employs TRBV10-3 and TRBJ1-1; no definite D call. The CDR3 is 12 residues long. Germline-derived CDR1 and CDR2 are ENHRY and SYGVKD. V dropped 10 bases and J dropped 4 bases, with 13 bases sitting between them. The CDR3 region is CATRSQSTEAFF. CDR3 in DNA: TGTGCCACCCGCAGCCAGAGCACTGAAGCTTTCTTT.

This clonotype was recorded many times. The genes are TRBV12-3 or TRBV12-4 and TRBJ1-5; no clear D. V was trimmed by 6 bases and J by 5 bases, leaving 11 bases between them. The CDR3 covers 13 residues. DNA for the CDR3: TGTGCCAGCAGCTACCTGGAAGATCAGCCCCAGCATTTT. Protein sequence: CASSYLEDQPQHF.

The chain recombines TRBV6-1 with TRBJ2-7; 7 positions match TRBD1. V dropped 8 bases and J dropped 2; count of bases not matched to a gene: 12. The CDR3 has 15 amino acids. Germline assignment: CDR1 MNHNS and CDR2 SASEGT. The CDR3, as DNA: TGTGCCAGCGGTGCCCCGGACAGGCGGACCTACGAGCAGTACTTC. Translation: CASGAPDRRTYEQYF.

A word on this clonotype: Given a much more abundant clone one base away, this may be a read error. V usage is TRBV6-4 and J usage is TRBJ2-3; 8 bases are shared with TRBD2. The CDR3 is 15 amino acids. Germline V gives CDR1 MRHNA, CDR2 SNTAGT. V lost 3 bases to trimming and J lost 4 bases; unmatched junction nucleotides: 6. DNA for the CDR3: TGTGCCAGCAGTGAGATAGCGGGGAGGTCAGATACGCAGTATTTT. It yields the protein CASSEIAGRSDTQYF.

The V call is TRBV5-1, the J call TRBJ1-1, with 10 bases lining up with TRBD1. Germline trimming cut 2 bases from V and 7 bases from J; bases unmatched to any gene: 14. Germline-derived CDR1 and CDR2 are SGHRS and YFSETQ. This CDR3 comprises 17 residues. As DNA, the CDR3 is TGCGCCAGCAGCTTTCTTAACTCGGACAGGGGGAGGAGTGAAGCTTTCTTT. This gives the protein CASSFLNSDRGRSEAFF.

The chain is built from TRBV29-1 and TRBJ2-5; 9 bases align to TRBD2. Per germline, CDR1 SQVTM and CDR2 ANQGSEA. The CDR3 is 14 residues long. The V and J ends lost 5 bases and 4 bases, in that order; junction bases with no gene match: 8. Written as DNA, the CDR3 is TGCAGCGTTCATGCGGGAGGGCCACGAGAGACCCAGTACTTC. Protein: CSVHAGGPRETQYF.

The chain couples TRBV15 to TRBJ1-2, with 7 bases identical to TRBD1. V shed 0 bases, J shed 4 bases, and the junction held 8 bases outside the gene matches. CDR1 LNHNV and CDR2 YYDKDF come from the germline V gene (reference sequence). This CDR3 is built from 16 residues. CDR3 amino acids: CATSRDTGTAFYGYTF. In DNA, the CDR3 is TGTGCCACCAGCAGAGATACGGGGACAGCTTTCTATGGCTACACCTTC.

This clonotype was recorded a few times. This chain links TRBV5-1 with TRBJ2-1, with TRBD2 matching 8 bases. The germline CDR1 and CDR2 sequences are SGHRS and YFSETQ. With V trimmed by 6 bases and J by 8 bases, 7 bases remained unmatched. The CDR3 runs 13 residues. For the CDR3, the DNA is TGCGCCAGCACCGGGGGGGCCGTAGATGAGCAGTTCTTC. Its translation: CASTGGAVDEQFF.

A few counts support this clonotype. V is TRBV3-1 and J is TRBJ2-3, with 7 positions matching TRBD2. V dropped 4 bases and J dropped 3; count of bases not matched to a gene: 10. There are 16 residues in the CDR3. In germline, CDR1 is LGHDT, CDR2 YNNKEL (reference sequence). CDR3 sequence reads: CASSLLRGGRTDTQYF. The CDR3 DNA sequence: TGTGCCAGCAGCCTCCTTCGCGGCGGGAGAACAGATACGCAGTATTTT.

The chain is built from TRBV2 and TRBJ2-3; D unresolved. Trimming took off 7 bases at V and 4 bases at J, with 9 bases between the two ends. This CDR3 is built from 12 residues. Germline loops: CDR1 SNHLY, CDR2 FYNNEI. CDR3 protein: CASMVHADTQYF. CDR3 DNA sequence: TGTGCCAGCATGGTCCACGCAGATACGCAGTATTTT.

This clonotype was seen a handful of times. The J gene is TRBJ2-5, the V gene TRBV20-1; tentative D call: TRBD2 (5 bases). Trimming took 3 bases from V and 4 from J, leaving 15 bases between them. Per the germline V gene, CDR1 is DFQATT and CDR2 is SNEGSKA (reference sequence). The CDR3 is 14 amino acids. CDR3: CSASVSGNRETQYF. DNA for the CDR3: TGCAGTGCTAGCGTTTCGGGGAACCGAGAGACCCAGTACTTC.

This clonotype has a count of ten or more. The V and J genes are TRBV20-1 and TRBJ2-7; D unclear. V lost 0 bases and J 0 bases, leaving 9 bases between the germline ends. Germline values: CDR1 DFQATT, CDR2 SNEGSKA (reference sequence). CDR3 size: 14 residues. The CDR3 nucleotides are TGCAGTGCTAGAGAAATAGGAAGCTCCTACGAGCAGTACTTC. Amino acids: CSAREIGSSYEQYF.

The rearrangement joins TRBV10-3 to TRBJ2-3, with D uncertain. Deletions cut 6 bases from V and 3 bases from J, with 13 bases between. The CDR3 contains 14 residues. Germline CDR1 is ENHRY and CDR2 is SYGVKD. The CDR3 protein is CAIRALVKTDTQYF. The CDR3 nucleotides read TGTGCCATCAGGGCGTTGGTCAAGACAGATACGCAGTATTTT.

This clonotype was observed a few times. The genes are TRBV5-4 and TRBJ2-3; 12 bases align to TRBD2. V lost 5 bases to trimming and J lost 6 bases; unmatched junction nucleotides: 4. CDR3 length: 14 amino acids. Germline assignment: CDR1 SGHNT and CDR2 YYREEE (reference sequence). The CDR3 region is CASRYLAGGDTQYF. The CDR3 region has the DNA TGTGCCAGCAGATATCTAGCGGGGGGGGATACGCAGTATTTT.

This chain uses TRBV7-2 with TRBJ2-7; 7 nucleotides line up with TRBD2. The length of the CDR3 is 16 residues. The V gene's germline CDR1 is SGHTA and CDR2 FQGNSA. Trimming at V came to 0 bases and at J to 0 bases, leaving 5 bases not matched to a gene. Here the CDR3 DNA reads TGTGCCAGCAGCTTAGCGAGCGGGAAAAGCTCCTACGAGCAGTACTTC. Protein: CASSLASGKSSYEQYF.

The V call is TRBV12-2, the J call TRBJ2-7; the listed D gene, TRBD1, was not tested against the DNA. TRBV12-2 is noted as a pseudogene. The CDR3 loop spans 18 amino acids. CDR3 protein: CASRLAETGQGVSYEQYF. The CDR3 DNA reads as TGTGCAAGTCGCTTAGCGGAAACGGGACAGGGGGTCTCCTACGAGCAGTACTTC.

This clonotype was seen ten or more times. V is TRBV7-2 and J is TRBJ2-1; D may match TRBD1 or TRBD2 (5 bases each). Per germline, CDR1 SGHTA and CDR2 FQGNSA. V shed 1 base and J shed 8 bases, with 15 bases lying between them. The CDR3 runs 15 residues. The CDR3 nucleotides are TGTGCCAGCAGCTTAGTTGCGCTCAGGGAGCATGAGCAGTTCTTC. Translated: CASSLVALREHEQFF. Based on the CDR3 plus reference TRBV7-2 and TRBJ2-1, the full variable domain is GAGVSQSPSNKVTEKGKDVELRCDPISGHTALYWYRQSLGQGLEFLIYFQGNSAPDKSGLPSDRFSAERTGGSVSTLTIQRTQQEDSAVYLCASSLVALREHEQFFGPGTRLTVL.

This clonotype was seen repeatedly, ten times or more. The chain recombines TRBV4-3 with TRBJ2-7; 10 bases align to TRBD2. The V and J ends lost 0 bases and 4 bases, in that order; junction bases with no gene match: 3. This CDR3 is built from 15 residues. Germline V gene data show CDR1 as LGHNA and CDR2 as YSLEER. The CDR3 DNA reads as TGCGCCAGCAGCCAAGAGTGGACTAGCGGATACGAGCAGTACTTC. It is translated as CASSQEWTSGYEQYF.